The rows below give T cell receptor beta chains drawn from one sample of a study of response to subunit inactivated influenza vaccine. TCRdb reprocessed the RT-PCR reads via MiXCR and lists one record per CDR3 protein. This table has about 480,000 distinct CDR3 sequences, approximately 10% appearing once. The starting material was PBMCs from blood, obtained about 40 days after vaccination. The source of these receptors is a man aged 50 or older who received an inactivated influenza vaccine. Both conserved end residues are part of each CDR3. Fields, in order: clone size, D gene, CDR3 length, J gene, V gene, CDR3 DNA, CDR3 protein. A D gene is named only where the DNA matches it firmly. Only some rows state a clone size, as once, few, many or a class for expanded clones.

>many|TRBD2|14|TRBJ2-1|TRBV20-1
TGCAGTGCTACGAGGACTAGCGGACACAATGAGCAGTTCTTC
CSATRTSGHNEQFF
>.|.|15|TRBJ1-4|TRBV12-3/TRBV12-4
TGTGCCAGCAGTTTAGAGGGGATCTATAATGAAAAACTGTTTTTT
CASSLEGIYNEKLFF
>few|.|12|TRBJ2-7|TRBV7-9
TGTGCCAGCAGCAAGGGAGCCTACGAGCAGTACTTC
CASSKGAYEQYF
>.|TRBD2|17|TRBJ2-1|TRBV6-5
TGTGCCAGCAGTTACTCTGGACTGGCGGGGGTCTACAATGAGCAGTTCTTC
CASSYSGLAGVYNEQFF
>many|TRBD1|15|TRBJ2-7|TRBV7-2
TGTGCCAGCAGCTCGGACAGGGGGGCCTCCTACGAGCAGTACTTC
CASSSDRGASYEQYF
>.|.|14|TRBJ2-3|TRBV20-1
TGCAGTGCTAGCACTCGGGGTTCAATGTTTACGCAGTATTTT
CSASTRGSMFTQYF
>.|TRBD1|18|TRBJ2-7|TRBV5-5
TGTGCCAGCAGAGCCGGGACAGACCGCTTCTACCCCCCGTACGAGCAGTACTTC
CASRAGTDRFYPPYEQYF
>many|TRBD1|14|TRBJ1-5|TRBV4-1
TGCGCCAGCAGCCACCAACAGGGGATTCAGCCCCAGCATTTT
CASSHQQGIQPQHF
>many|TRBD1|15|TRBJ1-2|TRBV28
TGTGCCAGCAGTTCCGCCACGACAGGGAGCTATGGCTACACCTTC
CASSSATTGSYGYTF
>many|TRBD1|14|TRBJ1-4|TRBV6-1
TGTGCCAGCAGTCGACAGGGAAAGTATGAAAAACTGTTTTTT
CASSRQGKYEKLFF
>many|.|14|TRBJ2-7|TRBV6-4
TGTGCCAGCAGTCCTTCCCGGGACAATCCCGAGCAGTACTTC
CASSPSRDNPEQYF
>few|.|13|TRBJ2-7|TRBV20-1
TGCAGTGCCATCCGTGGGGTGGACGGCGAGCAGTACTTC
CSAIRGVDGEQYF
>few|.|21|TRBJ2-6|TRBV7-6
TGTGCTAGCGCTAGAAAACCTATCTCCATTTGGTTCGTGGCTGGGGCCAACGTCCTGACTTTC
CASARKPISIWFVAGANVLTF
>.|TRBD2|21|TRBJ2-2|TRBV10-3
TGTGCCATCAGTGAGTCTTTCGGACTAGCGAGTATCCGCGCGAACACCGGGGAGCTGTTTTTT
CAISESFGLASIRANTGELFF
>many|.|13|TRBJ2-3|TRBV5-1
TGCGCCAGCAGCTTGGCGGGCGAAGATACGCAGTATTTT
CASSLAGEDTQYF
>many|.|12|TRBJ2-7|TRBV29-1
TGCAGCGCCCGGGCCACGTGGGACGAGCAGTACTTC
CSARATWDEQYF
>.|.|14|TRBJ1-1|TRBV12-3/TRBV12-4
TGTGCGGGTATGACGTCAGGGGCGCGAAGTGAAGCTTTCTTT
CAGMTSGARSEAFF
>many|.|13|TRBJ2-2|TRBV15
TGTGCCACCAGCACCAGAGGTGCCGGGGAGCTGTTTTTT
CATSTRGAGELFF
>.|.|15|TRBJ1-1|TRBV3-1
TGTGCCAGCAGCTTTGGACCCAATAAGAACACTGAAGCTTTCTTT
CASSFGPNKNTEAFF
>many|.|13|TRBJ2-7|TRBV7-8
TGTGCCAGCAGCTTTGCAGTAGAGAACGAGCAGTACTTC
CASSFAVENEQYF
>few|TRBD2|16|TRBJ2-3|TRBV20-1
TGCAGTGCGCAGGGACTAGCGGGGGGTTACACAGATACGCAGTATTTT
CSAQGLAGGYTDTQYF
>few|TRBD2|17|TRBJ2-7|TRBV4-3
TGCGCCAGCAGCCAACTGGGAAGCGGGAGGGCCTCGTCCGAGCAGTACTTC
CASSQLGSGRASSEQYF
>many|.|12|TRBJ2-5|TRBV10-3
TGTGCCATCAGTGTAAGGGGAGAGACCCAGTACTTC
CAISVRGETQYF
>many|.|14|TRBJ2-1|TRBV27
TGTGCCAGCAGTTTAGCCAGACTCTACAATGAGCAGTTCTTC
CASSLARLYNEQFF
>few|TRBD1|13|TRBJ1-2|TRBV6-1
TGTGCCAGCAGTCGGGACAGGGTGGGTGGCTACACCTTC
CASSRDRVGGYTF
>many|.|13|TRBJ1-1|TRBV4-1
TGCGCCAGCAGCCAAGTATCAGTGGGACATGTTTTCTTT
CASSQVSVGHVFF
>.|.|13|TRBJ1-5|TRBV5-1
TGCGCCAGCAGTGCCGGGGATGGTCAGCCCCAGCATTTT
CASSAGDGQPQHF
>few|.|12|TRBJ1-5|TRBV27
TGTGCCAGCAGTTTCTGGGGGCAGCCCCAGCATTTT
CASSFWGQPQHF
>few|TRBD1|19|TRBJ2-6|TRBV6-4
TGTGCCAGCAGTAACGATCCCAGACAGGGTGGACCTGGGGCCAACGTCCTGACTTTC
CASSNDPRQGGPGANVLTF
>few|.|17|TRBJ2-3|TRBV5-4
TGTGCCAGCAGCTTGTTAAGCCTGCAGGCCGACACAGATACGCAGTATTTT
CASSLLSLQADTDTQYF
>few|TRBD2|16|TRBJ2-1|TRBV6-1
TGTGCCAGCAGACCCGGGGGCGGGGGGATCTACAATGAGCAGTTCTTC
CASRPGGGGIYNEQFF